A single sample is the source of the 30 T cell receptor beta chains below, sequenced in a study of T cell changes during pregnancy in multiple sclerosis. Profiling relied on immunoSEQ multiplex PCR, and the TCRdb table lists in-frame clones only, not all of them. The profile shows some 77,000 clones, approximately 94% of them singletons. The specimen comprised peripheral blood, sampled after pregnancy. The receptors come from a female donor in good health, enrolled as a control in a pregnancy study.

The chain couples TRBV7-9 to TRBJ2-2, with TRBD1 identical over 8 bases. Unmatched junction bases numbered 2, after V lost 5 bases and J lost 0 bases. Germline CDR1 reads SEHNR; CDR2 reads FQNEAQ (reference sequence). The CDR3 runs 15 residues. The CDR3: CASSPGQANTGELFF. CDR3 DNA sequence: TGTGCCAGCAGCCCGGGACAGGCGAACACCGGGGAGCTGTTTTTT.

The chain is built from TRBV30 and TRBJ1-1; 7 positions agree with TRBD1. V was pared by 2 bases and J by 5 bases, with 11 bases of the junction left unmatched. CDR3 size: 15 residues. CDR1 and CDR2 from the germline V gene are GTSNPN and SVGIG (reference sequence). For the CDR3, the DNA is TGTGCCTGGAGTAAGATCTCGACAGGGACGACTGAAGCTTTCTTT. Residues: CAWSKISTGTTEAFF.

This clone was seen only a few times. V gene TRBV28 combines with J gene TRBJ2-7, with no clear D. The V and J ends lost 3 bases and 1 base respectively, with 10 bases between them. This CDR3 is built from 14 residues. Germline lookup yields CDR1 MDHEN and CDR2 SYDVKM. The CDR3 protein is CASSFIGDSYEQYF. CDR3 in DNA: TGTGCCAGCAGTTTTATCGGTGATTCCTACGAGCAGTACTTC.

The chain has TRBV7-9 and TRBJ1-5; 9 nucleotides line up with TRBD1. V lost 1 base and J lost 4; bases outside the gene matches: 2. The germline gives CDR1 SEHNR, CDR2 FQNEAQ (reference sequence). The CDR3 loop spans 15 amino acids. The CDR3 nucleotides are TGTGCCAGCAGCTTAGGGACAGGGGTTAATCAGCCCCAGCATTTT. As protein: CASSLGTGVNQPQHF.

The chain carries TRBV7-2 and TRBJ1-1; D is unresolved. This CDR3 comprises 14 residues. The germline gives CDR1 SGHTA, CDR2 FQGNSA. The V end lost 2 bases, the J end lost 8 bases, and 15 bases lay between the germline ends. The CDR3: CASSLRKPDREAFF. CDR3 nucleotides: TGTGCCAGCAGCTTACGTAAACCCGATCGGGAAGCTTTCTTT. The whole variable domain, filled in from reference TRBV7-2 and TRBJ1-1, reads GAGVSQSPSNKVTEKGKDVELRCDPISGHTALYWYRQSLGQGLEFLIYFQGNSAPDKSGLPSDRFSAERTGGSVSTLTIQRTQQEDSAVYLCASSLRKPDREAFFGQGTRLTVV.

This chain joins TRBV11-2 and TRBJ2-3; D might be TRBD2 (5 bases). CDR3 size: 17 residues. V lost 5 bases and J 0 bases, leaving 18 bases between the germline ends. CDR1 is SGHAT and CDR2 is FQNNGV in the germline V gene. CDR3 in DNA: TGTGCCAGCAGCACCCGTGGGATAGCGCCTAGCACAGATACGCAGTATTTT. It specifies CASSTRGIAPSTDTQYF. The entire variable domain, with the rest obtained from reference TRBV11-2 and TRBJ2-3, is as follows: EAGVAQSPRYKIIEKRQSVAFWCNPISGHATLYWYQQILGQGPKLLIQFQNNGVVDDSQLPKDRFSAERLKGVDSTLKIQPAKLEDSAVYLCASSTRGIAPSTDTQYFGPGTRLTVL.

The chain uses TRBV5-6 and TRBJ1-1, with TRBD1 matching 7 bases. CDR3 length equals 15 residues. V lost 4 bases to trimming and J lost 4 bases; unmatched junction nucleotides: 10. Germline V lookup: CDR1 SGHDT, CDR2 YYEEEE. The CDR3 nucleotides are TGTGCCAGCAGCAACCCGACAGGGCGGGGCACTGAAGCTTTCTTT. As protein: CASSNPTGRGTEAFF.

The chain links TRBV28 to TRBJ2-1; TRBD2 matches 14 bases. CDR1 is MDHEN, CDR2 SYDVKM, per germline. V shed 6 bases and J 9 bases; nucleotides not matched to a gene: 16. This CDR3 contains 18 residues. The CDR3 region has the DNA TGTGCCAGCAGCCCTGGGACTAGCGGGAGTCAAGGTTGGGTTGAGCAGTTCTTC. Residues: CASSPGTSGSQGWVEQFF.

J is TRBJ1-2 and V is TRBV27; possible D gene TRBD1, 6 bases. Germline CDR1 and CDR2: MNHEY and SMNVEV (reference sequence). The CDR3 sequence is 15 residues long. Trimming pared 6 bases from V and 6 bases from J, leaving 20 bases between. The CDR3 DNA follows: TGTGCCAGCAGACGGACAGATCGACTATCGGATGGCTACACCTTC. This gives the protein CASRRTDRLSDGYTF.

The chain joins TRBV4-1 to TRBJ1-4; 8 positions match TRBD1. CDR1 and CDR2 (germline): MGHRA, YSYEKL. Unmatched junction bases numbered 3, after V lost 4 bases and J lost 2 bases. This CDR3 contains 15 residues. CDR3 in DNA: TGCGCCAGCAGCCCACCAGGGGGCACTAATGAAAAACTGTTTTTT. This encodes CASSPPGGTNEKLFF.

The chain recombines TRBV18 with TRBJ1-4, with D unclear. The CDR3 consists of 14 residues. Germline V gene data show CDR1 as KGHSH and CDR2 as LQKENI. Trimming stripped 1 base from V and 6 bases from J, with 9 bases between. The CDR3 DNA reads TGTGCCAGCTCACCACAGCGGAGGGATGAAAAACTGTTTTTT. Amino acid sequence: CASSPQRRDEKLFF. Using reference TRBV18 and TRBJ1-4 for the parts outside the CDR3, the full variable domain is NAGVMQNPRHLVRRRGQEARLRCSPMKGHSHVYWYRQLPEEGLKFMVYLQKENIIDESGMPKERFSAEFPKEGPSILRIQQVVRGDSAAYFCASSPQRRDEKLFFGSGTQLSVL.

This sequence joins TRBV5-4 and TRBJ2-1; possible D gene TRBD2, 6 bases. This CDR3 is 14 amino acids long. V lost 5 bases, J lost 2 bases, and 11 bases lay in between. Germline assignment: CDR1 SGHNT and CDR2 YYREEE (reference sequence). The CDR3 DNA is TGTGCCAGCAGTCGGGGGTCGGCCTACAATGAGCAGTTCTTC. The encoded protein is CASSRGSAYNEQFF.

The gene calls are TRBV27 and TRBJ2-1; 9 positions agree with TRBD1. J lost 8 bases, V lost 4 bases, and 12 bases had no gene match. CDR3 size: 16 residues. Germline V gene sequence: CDR1 MNHEY, CDR2 SMNVEV (reference sequence). The CDR3 DNA is TGTGCCAGCAGTTCCCCTAACCGGGACAGGGCGTATGAGCAGTTCTTC. Its protein product is CASSSPNRDRAYEQFF.

The chain employs TRBV4-2 and TRBJ2-7, with D possibly being TRBD2 (6 bases). Germline loops: CDR1 LGHNA, CDR2 YNFKEQ. CDR3 size: 14 residues. Trimming took off 0 bases at V and 6 bases at J, with 12 bases between the two ends. CDR3 sequence reads: CASSQDYGTFEQYF. CDR3 coding DNA: TGTGCCAGCAGCCAAGACTACGGGACTTTCGAGCAGTACTTC.

The chain recombines TRBV6-4 with TRBJ2-2; D remains ambiguous. Germline V gene lookup returns CDR1 MRHNA and CDR2 SNTAGT. This CDR3 has 12 residues. Trimming stripped 4 bases from V and 7 bases from J, with 7 bases between. Here the CDR3 reads CASSGPGGELFF. For the CDR3, the DNA is TGTGCCAGCAGTGGGCCGGGCGGGGAGCTGTTTTTT.

The V and J genes are TRBV7-3 and TRBJ2-1; TRBD2 matches at 8 bases. This CDR3 spans 15 amino acids. V dropped 5 bases and J dropped 2; count of bases not matched to a gene: 5. From germline, CDR1 is SGHTA and CDR2 FQGTGA. The chain's CDR3 is CASSPSGSAYNEQFF. The CDR3 bases are TGTGCCAGCAGCCCCAGCGGGAGTGCCTACAATGAGCAGTTCTTC.

The chain recombines TRBV18 with TRBJ2-1; the D is unclear. Trimming removed 0 bases from V and 2 bases from J, with 11 bases in between. This CDR3 has 16 amino acids. Germline V gene data show CDR1 as KGHSH and CDR2 as LQKENI. The CDR3 DNA sequence: TGTGCCAGCTCACCACCGGTAGCAGTAACCTACAATGAGCAGTTCTTC. Its protein is CASSPPVAVTYNEQFF. Full variable domain (missing parts from reference TRBV18 and TRBJ2-1): NAGVMQNPRHLVRRRGQEARLRCSPMKGHSHVYWYRQLPEEGLKFMVYLQKENIIDESGMPKERFSAEFPKEGPSILRIQQVVRGDSAAYFCASSPPVAVTYNEQFFGPGTRLTVL.

The rearrangement uses TRBV28 and TRBJ1-2, with D possibly being TRBD1 (6 bases). Germline V gene lookup returns CDR1 MDHEN and CDR2 SYDVKM. CDR3 length: 14 residues. V was shortened by 7 bases and J by 0 bases, with 12 bases between the two germline ends. The CDR3 coding sequence is TGTGCCAGCAAGTGGTCAGGGGCTAACTATGGCTACACCTTC. Translation: CASKWSGANYGYTF.

The chain is built from TRBV19 and TRBJ2-5; no definite D call. Germline CDR1 and CDR2: LNHDA and SQIVND (reference sequence). The V gene lost 5 bases and the J gene lost 5 bases, with 9 bases spanning the gap. This CDR3 is built from 12 residues. The CDR3 DNA is TGTGCCAGTAGTCCAAGCTCGGAGACCCAGTACTTC. Protein: CASSPSSETQYF.

This chain joins TRBV19 and TRBJ2-1, with unresolved D. Germline CDR1 reads LNHDA; CDR2 reads SQIVND (reference sequence). The CDR3 totals 14 residues. Deletions cut 5 bases from V and 4 bases from J, with 12 bases between. The CDR3 spells CASSRSSPYNEQFF. CDR3 DNA: TGTGCCAGTAGTCGTAGCAGTCCATACAATGAGCAGTTCTTC.

The rearrangement uses TRBV5-1 and TRBJ1-1; weak D call: TRBD1 (6 bases). The CDR3 is 13 amino acids. Deletions cut 6 bases from V and 0 bases from J, with 9 bases between. Germline CDR1 SGHRS, CDR2 YFSETQ. CDR3: CASTQGMNTEAFF. Here the CDR3 DNA reads TGCGCCAGCACCCAGGGGATGAACACTGAAGCTTTCTTT.

The J gene is TRBJ1-1, the V gene TRBV7-9; TRBD1 might be the D (6 bases). V lost 2 bases, J lost 5 bases, and 12 bases lay in between. Germline V gives CDR1 SEHNR, CDR2 FQNEAQ (reference sequence). This CDR3 spans 14 amino acids. The CDR3 region has the DNA TGTGCCAGCAGCTTAATAGGGGGAAGGACTGAAGCTTTCTTT. Its protein is CASSLIGGRTEAFF. Looking up the rest from reference TRBV7-9 and TRBJ1-1 gives the full variable domain: DTGVSQNPRHKITKRGQNVTFRCDPISEHNRLYWYRQTLGQGPEFLTYFQNEAQLEKSRLLSDRFSAERPKGSFSTLEIQRTEQGDSAMYLCASSLIGGRTEAFFGQGTRLTVV.

The V call is TRBV7-9, the J call TRBJ1-1, with 7 positions matching TRBD1. V lost 1 base, J lost 7 bases, and 9 bases stayed unmatched. This CDR3 spans 15 amino acids. Germline values: CDR1 SEHNR, CDR2 FQNEAQ (reference sequence). CDR3 sequence (DNA): TGTGCCAGCAGCTTAGTTGGGACAGTAGCGTTTGAAGCTTTCTTT. It codes for CASSLVGTVAFEAFF.

The gene calls are TRBV18 and TRBJ2-6; D possibly corresponds to TRBD1 (6 bases). The CDR3 extends over 17 amino acids. Germline CDR1 reads KGHSH; CDR2 reads LQKENI. Trimming left V 3 bases short and J 2 bases short, with 14 bases between. The CDR3 DNA sequence: TGTGCCAGCTCACCCCTTGGGAAGGGGGCTGGGGCCAACGTCCTGACTTTC. As protein: CASSPLGKGAGANVLTF.

The chain links TRBV10-1 to TRBJ2-1; D remains unclear. V gave up 2 bases and J gave up 4 bases, with 9 bases separating them. CDR3 length: 14 amino acids. The germline V gene has CDR1 WNHNN and CDR2 SYGVQD (reference sequence). The DNA of the CDR3 is TGCGCCAGCAGTGAGACTTCAAAGTACAATGAGCAGTTCTTC. It yields the protein CASSETSKYNEQFF.

The chain uses TRBV25-1 and TRBJ2-7, with 9 bases that match TRBD1. The V and J ends lost 1 base and 3 bases, in that order; junction bases with no gene match: 4. Germline V gives CDR1 MGHDK, CDR2 SYGVNS. The CDR3 runs to 15 residues. The CDR3 protein is CASSELTGGVYEQYF. The CDR3 coding sequence is TGTGCCAGCAGTGAATTGACAGGGGGGGTCTACGAGCAGTACTTC.

This rearrangement joins TRBV18 to TRBJ2-7; 11 nucleotides align to TRBD2. J lost 2 bases, V lost 4 bases, and 4 bases had no gene match. The germline V gene has CDR1 KGHSH and CDR2 LQKENI. CDR3 length: 15 residues. The DNA for the CDR3 is TGTGCCAGCTCACTCGGGACTAGCGGCGCCTACGAGCAGTACTTC. Encoded protein: CASSLGTSGAYEQYF.

This chain connects TRBV5-3 to TRBJ1-1; maybe TRBD1 (5 bases). TRBV5-3 is noted as an ORF with a role that remains uncertain. This CDR3 is built from 13 residues. V was shortened by 6 bases and J by 0 bases, with 9 bases between the two germline ends. In nucleotides, the CDR3 is TGTGCCAGAATGCAGGGCGTGAACACTGAAGCTTTCTTT. It is translated as CARMQGVNTEAFF.

The chain employs TRBV6-6 and TRBJ2-7; the D is unclear. Trimming left V 5 bases short and J 4 bases short, with 12 bases between. This CDR3 is built from 13 residues. Looked up from germline, CDR1 is MNHNY and CDR2 is SVGAGI (reference sequence). The CDR3 spells CASSPLPNYEQYF. The CDR3 DNA is TGTGCCAGCAGTCCCCTACCGAATTACGAGCAGTACTTC.

J is TRBJ1-4 and V is TRBV2; 8 bases are a match to TRBD1. CDR1 is SNHLY, CDR2 FYNNEI, per germline. This CDR3 has 14 amino acids. V shed 3 bases, J shed 7 bases, and the junction held 4 bases outside the gene matches. The CDR3 loop is CASSERTGREKLFF. The CDR3 DNA reads TGTGCCAGCAGTGAGAGGACAGGGCGTGAAAAACTGTTTTTT.